This T cell receptor (beta chain) was captured by sequencing in a study of identical twins. Study results and caveats: Shared out-of-frame alpha sequences (those common to twins) showed excess low generation probability. The abundant beta clonotypes from cord blood had fewer insertions, and memory repertoires had none of this.

Template switching, a step in the protocol, added a universal primer site, and cDNA carried unique molecular identifiers. Using its own MiXCR run on the 5' RACE reads, TCRdb lists one record per CDR3 protein. The data contain 420,000 or so distinct CDR3 sequences, less than 20% of them singletons. Healthy Caucasians alone served as donors. The table lists this clonotype with many counts. Its antigen is unidentified. The TCR originated in a man between 45 and 60 years old in good health. The specimen sequenced was naive T cells sorted from blood.

DNA for the CDR3: TGTGCCAGCAGATCAACAGGGAGCACCTACAATGAGCAGTTCTTC. Amino acid sequence: CASRSTGSTYNEQFF. The chain recombines TRBV28 with TRBJ2-1; tentative D call: TRBD1 (6 bases). Germline CDR1 reads MDHEN; CDR2 reads SYDVKM. V was trimmed by 6 bases and J by 2 bases, leaving 14 bases between them. This CDR3 spans 15 amino acids. Filled out from reference TRBV28 and TRBJ2-1, the complete variable domain reads DVKVTQSSRYLVKRTGEKVFLECVQDMDHENMFWYRQDPGLGLRLIYFSYDVKMKEKGDIPEGYSVSREKKERFSLILESASTNQTSMYLCASRSTGSTYNEQFFGPGTRLTVL.